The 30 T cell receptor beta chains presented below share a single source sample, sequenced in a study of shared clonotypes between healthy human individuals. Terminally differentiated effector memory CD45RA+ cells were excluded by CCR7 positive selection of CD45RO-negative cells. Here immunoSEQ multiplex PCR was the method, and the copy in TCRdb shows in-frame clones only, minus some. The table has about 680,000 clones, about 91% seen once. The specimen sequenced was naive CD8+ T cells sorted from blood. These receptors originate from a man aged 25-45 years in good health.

The CDR3 DNA reads TGTGCCAGCACTCTTGGAAACACCATATATTTT. This codes for CASTLGNTIYF. The rearrangement joins TRBV25-1 to TRBJ1-3, with unresolved D. From germline, CDR1 is MGHDK and CDR2 SYGVNS. This CDR3 is 11 amino acids long. V lost 7 bases to trimming and J lost 3 bases, with 4 bases between them.

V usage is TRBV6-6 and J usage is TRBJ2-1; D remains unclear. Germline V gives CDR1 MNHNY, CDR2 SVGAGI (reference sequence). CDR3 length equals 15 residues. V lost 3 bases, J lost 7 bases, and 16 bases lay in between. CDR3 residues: CASSYILEFGNEQFF. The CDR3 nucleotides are TGTGCCAGCAGTTATATTTTAGAATTCGGGAATGAGCAGTTCTTC.

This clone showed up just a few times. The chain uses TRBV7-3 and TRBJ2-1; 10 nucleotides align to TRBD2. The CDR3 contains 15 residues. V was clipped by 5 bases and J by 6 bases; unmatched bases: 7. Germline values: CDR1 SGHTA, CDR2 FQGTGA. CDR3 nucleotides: TGTGCCAGCAGCCAAACTAGCGGGATAGTCAATGAGCAGTTCTTC. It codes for CASSQTSGIVNEQFF.

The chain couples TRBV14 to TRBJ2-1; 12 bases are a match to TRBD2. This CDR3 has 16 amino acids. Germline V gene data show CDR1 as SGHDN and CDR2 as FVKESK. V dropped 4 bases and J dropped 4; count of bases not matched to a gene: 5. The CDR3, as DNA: TGTGCCAGCAGCCTTTGGACTAGCGGGGAGTACAATGAGCAGTTCTTC. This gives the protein CASSLWTSGEYNEQFF.

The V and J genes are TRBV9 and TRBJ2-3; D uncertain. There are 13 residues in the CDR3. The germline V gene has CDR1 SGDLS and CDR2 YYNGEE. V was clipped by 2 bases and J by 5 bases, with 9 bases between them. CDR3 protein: CASSVWGGDTQYF. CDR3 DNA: TGTGCCAGCAGCGTTTGGGGTGGAGATACGCAGTATTTT.

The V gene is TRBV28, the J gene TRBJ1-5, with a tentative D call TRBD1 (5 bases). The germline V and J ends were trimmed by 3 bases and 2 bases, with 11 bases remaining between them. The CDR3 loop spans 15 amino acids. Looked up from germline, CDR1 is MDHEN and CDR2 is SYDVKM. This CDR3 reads CASSLGVGGNQPQHF. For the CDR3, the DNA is TGTGCCAGCAGTTTGGGGGTTGGTGGCAATCAGCCCCAGCATTTT. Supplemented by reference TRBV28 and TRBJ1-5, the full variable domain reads DVKVTQSSRYLVKRTGEKVFLECVQDMDHENMFWYRQDPGLGLRLIYFSYDVKMKEKGDIPEGYSVSREKKERFSLILESASTNQTSMYLCASSLGVGGNQPQHFGDGTRLSIL.

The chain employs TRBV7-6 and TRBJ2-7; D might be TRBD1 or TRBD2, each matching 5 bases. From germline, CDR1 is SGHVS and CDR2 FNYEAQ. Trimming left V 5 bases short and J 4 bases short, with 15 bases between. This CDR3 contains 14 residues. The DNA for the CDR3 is TGTGCCAGCAGCACCGGGGACGGTGGATACGAGCAGTACTTC. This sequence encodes CASSTGDGGYEQYF.

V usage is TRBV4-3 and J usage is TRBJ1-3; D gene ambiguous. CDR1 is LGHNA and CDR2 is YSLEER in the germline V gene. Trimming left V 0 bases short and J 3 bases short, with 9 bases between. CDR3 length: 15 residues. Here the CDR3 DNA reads TGCGCCAGCAGCCAAGATTTATTCCTTGGAAACACCATATATTTT. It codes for CASSQDLFLGNTIYF.

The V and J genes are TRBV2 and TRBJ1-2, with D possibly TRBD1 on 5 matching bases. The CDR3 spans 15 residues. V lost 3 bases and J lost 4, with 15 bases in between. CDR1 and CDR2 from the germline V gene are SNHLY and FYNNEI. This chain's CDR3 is CASSEGGADAYGYTF. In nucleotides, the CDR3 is TGTGCCAGCAGTGAGGGGGGTGCGGATGCCTATGGCTACACCTTC.

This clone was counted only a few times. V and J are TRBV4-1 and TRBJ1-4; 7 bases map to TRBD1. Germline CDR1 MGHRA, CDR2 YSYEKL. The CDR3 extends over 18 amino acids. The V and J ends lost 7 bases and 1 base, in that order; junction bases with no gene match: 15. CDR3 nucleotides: TGCGCCAGCAACGACAGGGCGGCTTTAGGAAGAACTAATGAAAAACTGTTTTTT. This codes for CASNDRAALGRTNEKLFF.

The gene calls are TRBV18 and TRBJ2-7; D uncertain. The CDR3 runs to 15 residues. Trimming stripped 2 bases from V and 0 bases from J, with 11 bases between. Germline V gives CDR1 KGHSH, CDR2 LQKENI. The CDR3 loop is CASSPVQIHSYEQYF. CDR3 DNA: TGTGCCAGCTCACCAGTCCAGATACACTCCTACGAGCAGTACTTC. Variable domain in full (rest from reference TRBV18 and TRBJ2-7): NAGVMQNPRHLVRRRGQEARLRCSPMKGHSHVYWYRQLPEEGLKFMVYLQKENIIDESGMPKERFSAEFPKEGPSILRIQQVVRGDSAAYFCASSPVQIHSYEQYFGPGTRLTVT.

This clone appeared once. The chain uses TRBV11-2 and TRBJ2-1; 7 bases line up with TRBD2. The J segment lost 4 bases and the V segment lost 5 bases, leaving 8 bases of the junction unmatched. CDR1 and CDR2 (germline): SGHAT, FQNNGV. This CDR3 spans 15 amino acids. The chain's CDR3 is CASSQGAGVYNEQFF. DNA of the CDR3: TGTGCCAGCAGCCAAGGGGCGGGAGTTTACAATGAGCAGTTCTTC.

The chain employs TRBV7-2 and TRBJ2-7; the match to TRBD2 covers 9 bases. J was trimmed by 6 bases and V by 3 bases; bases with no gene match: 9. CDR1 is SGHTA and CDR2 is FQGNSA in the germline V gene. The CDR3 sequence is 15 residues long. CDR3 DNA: TGTGCCAGCAGCTTCACTAGCGGGTCCCTCGGCGAGCAGTACTTC. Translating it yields CASSFTSGSLGEQYF.

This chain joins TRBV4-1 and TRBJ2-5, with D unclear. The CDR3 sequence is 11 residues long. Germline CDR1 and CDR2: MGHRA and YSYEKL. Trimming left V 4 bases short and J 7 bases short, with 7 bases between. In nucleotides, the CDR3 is TGCGCCAGCAGCCTCAGAGGGACCCAGTACTTC. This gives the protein CASSLRGTQYF.

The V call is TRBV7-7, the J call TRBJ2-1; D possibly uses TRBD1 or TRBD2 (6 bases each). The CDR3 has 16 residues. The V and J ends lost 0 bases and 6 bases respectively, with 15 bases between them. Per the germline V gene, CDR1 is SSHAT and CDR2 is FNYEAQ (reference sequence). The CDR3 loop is CASSLAVGGGGNEQFF. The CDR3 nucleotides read TGTGCCAGCAGCTTAGCAGTAGGAGGGGGAGGCAATGAGCAGTTCTTC.

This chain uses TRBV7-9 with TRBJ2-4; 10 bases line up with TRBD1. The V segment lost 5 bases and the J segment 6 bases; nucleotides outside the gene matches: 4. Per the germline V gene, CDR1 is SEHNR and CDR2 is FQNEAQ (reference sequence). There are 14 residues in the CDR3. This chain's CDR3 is CASSPGTGVNIQYF. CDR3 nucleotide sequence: TGTGCCAGCAGCCCGGGGACAGGGGTAAACATTCAGTACTTC.

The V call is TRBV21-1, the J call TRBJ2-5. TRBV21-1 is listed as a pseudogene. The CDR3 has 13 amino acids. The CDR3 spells CASSKNEGSAQYF. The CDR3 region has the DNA TGTGCCAGCAGCAAAAATGAAGGATCTGCCCAGTACTTC.

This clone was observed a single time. CDR3 loop: CASSIFGTLTDTQYF. CDR3 sequence (DNA): TGTGCCAGTAGTATATTCGGGACCTTAACAGATACGCAGTATTTT. The V call is TRBV19, the J call TRBJ2-3; TRBD1 or TRBD2 may be the D gene (5 bases each). Trimming removed 2 bases from V and 3 bases from J, with 12 bases in between. Germline V gives CDR1 LNHDA, CDR2 SQIVND (reference sequence). The CDR3 covers 15 residues.

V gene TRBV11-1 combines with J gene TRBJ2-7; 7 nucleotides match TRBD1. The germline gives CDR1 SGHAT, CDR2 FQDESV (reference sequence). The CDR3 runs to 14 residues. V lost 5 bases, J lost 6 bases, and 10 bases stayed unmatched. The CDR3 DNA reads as TGTGCCAGCAGCCTAGAAACAGGGGCCGCCGAGCAGTACTTC. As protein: CASSLETGAAEQYF.

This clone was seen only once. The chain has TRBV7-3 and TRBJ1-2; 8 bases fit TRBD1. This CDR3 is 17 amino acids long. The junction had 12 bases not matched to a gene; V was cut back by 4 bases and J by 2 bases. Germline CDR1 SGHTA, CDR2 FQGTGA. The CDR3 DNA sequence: TGTGCCAGCAGCTCAACCGACTGGACAGGGCGGAACTATGGCTACACCTTC. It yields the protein CASSSTDWTGRNYGYTF.

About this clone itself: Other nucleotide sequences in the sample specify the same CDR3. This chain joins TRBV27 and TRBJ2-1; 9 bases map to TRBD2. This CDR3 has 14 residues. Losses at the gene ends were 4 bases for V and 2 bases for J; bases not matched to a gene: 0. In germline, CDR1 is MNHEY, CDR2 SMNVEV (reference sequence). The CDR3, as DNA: TGTGCCAGCAGTTCTAGCGGGACCTACAATGAGCAGTTCTTC. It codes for CASSSSGTYNEQFF.

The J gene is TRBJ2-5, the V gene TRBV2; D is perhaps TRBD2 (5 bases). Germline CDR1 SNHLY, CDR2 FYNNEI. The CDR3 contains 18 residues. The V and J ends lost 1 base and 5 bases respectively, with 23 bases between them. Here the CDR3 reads CASSEGETAREKSETQYF. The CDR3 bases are TGTGCCAGCAGTGAAGGGGAGACCGCGCGAGAAAAATCGGAGACCCAGTACTTC.

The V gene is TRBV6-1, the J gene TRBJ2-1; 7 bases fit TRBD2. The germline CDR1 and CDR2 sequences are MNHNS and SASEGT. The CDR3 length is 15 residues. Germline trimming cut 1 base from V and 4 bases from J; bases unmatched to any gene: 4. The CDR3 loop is CASSEGLAEYNEQFF. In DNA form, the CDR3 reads TGTGCCAGCAGTGAAGGGCTAGCGGAATACAATGAGCAGTTCTTC.

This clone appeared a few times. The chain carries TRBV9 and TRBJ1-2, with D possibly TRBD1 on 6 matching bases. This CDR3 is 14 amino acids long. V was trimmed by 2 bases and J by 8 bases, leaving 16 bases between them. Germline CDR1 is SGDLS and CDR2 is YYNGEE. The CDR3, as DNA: TGTGCCAGCAGCGTGGCCGGGGGCACATTCGGCTACACCTTC. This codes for CASSVAGGTFGYTF.

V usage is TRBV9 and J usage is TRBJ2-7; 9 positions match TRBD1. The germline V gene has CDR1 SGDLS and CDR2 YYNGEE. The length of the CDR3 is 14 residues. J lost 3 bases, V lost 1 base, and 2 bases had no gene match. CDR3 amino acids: CASSVSTGGYEQYF. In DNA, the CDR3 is TGTGCCAGCAGCGTATCGACAGGGGGCTACGAGCAGTACTTC.

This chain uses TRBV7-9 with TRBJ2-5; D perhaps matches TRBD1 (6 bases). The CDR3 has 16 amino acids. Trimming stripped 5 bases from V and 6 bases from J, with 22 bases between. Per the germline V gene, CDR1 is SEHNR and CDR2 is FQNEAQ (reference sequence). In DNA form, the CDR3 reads TGTGCCAGCAGCCTTAGGGGGTGGCAAACCGCTCAGACCCAGTACTTC. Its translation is CASSLRGWQTAQTQYF. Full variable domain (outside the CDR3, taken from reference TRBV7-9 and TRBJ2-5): DTGVSQNPRHKITKRGQNVTFRCDPISEHNRLYWYRQTLGQGPEFLTYFQNEAQLEKSRLLSDRFSAERPKGSFSTLEIQRTEQGDSAMYLCASSLRGWQTAQTQYFGPGTRLLVL.

The CDR3 region is CASSLGVGADGYTF. For the CDR3, the DNA is TGTGCCAGCAGCTTAGGCGTAGGGGCGGATGGCTACACCTTC. The chain has TRBV7-9 and TRBJ1-2; TRBD1 is a possible D gene (5 bases). CDR3 size: 14 residues. Trimming took off 1 base at V and 6 bases at J, with 12 bases between the two ends. Germline CDR1 SEHNR, CDR2 FQNEAQ (reference sequence).

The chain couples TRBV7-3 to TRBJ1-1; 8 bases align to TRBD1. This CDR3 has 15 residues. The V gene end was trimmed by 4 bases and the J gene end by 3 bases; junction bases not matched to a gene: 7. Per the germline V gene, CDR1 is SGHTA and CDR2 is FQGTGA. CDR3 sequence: CASSYGGTGDTEAFF. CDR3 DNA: TGTGCCAGCAGCTATGGAGGGACAGGAGACACTGAAGCTTTCTTT.

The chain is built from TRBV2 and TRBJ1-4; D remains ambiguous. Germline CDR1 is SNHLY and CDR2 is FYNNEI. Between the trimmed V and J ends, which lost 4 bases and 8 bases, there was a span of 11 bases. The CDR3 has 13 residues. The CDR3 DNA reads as TGTGCCAGCAGTGGGGATCCTTCGGAAAAACTGTTTTTT. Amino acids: CASSGDPSEKLFF.

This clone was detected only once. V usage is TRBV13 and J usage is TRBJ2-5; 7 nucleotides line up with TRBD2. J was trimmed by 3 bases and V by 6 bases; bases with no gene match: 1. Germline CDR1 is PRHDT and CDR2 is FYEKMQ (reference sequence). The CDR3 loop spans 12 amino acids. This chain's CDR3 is CASSGGEETQYF. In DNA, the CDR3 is TGTGCCAGCAGTGGGGGGGAAGAGACCCAGTACTTC.